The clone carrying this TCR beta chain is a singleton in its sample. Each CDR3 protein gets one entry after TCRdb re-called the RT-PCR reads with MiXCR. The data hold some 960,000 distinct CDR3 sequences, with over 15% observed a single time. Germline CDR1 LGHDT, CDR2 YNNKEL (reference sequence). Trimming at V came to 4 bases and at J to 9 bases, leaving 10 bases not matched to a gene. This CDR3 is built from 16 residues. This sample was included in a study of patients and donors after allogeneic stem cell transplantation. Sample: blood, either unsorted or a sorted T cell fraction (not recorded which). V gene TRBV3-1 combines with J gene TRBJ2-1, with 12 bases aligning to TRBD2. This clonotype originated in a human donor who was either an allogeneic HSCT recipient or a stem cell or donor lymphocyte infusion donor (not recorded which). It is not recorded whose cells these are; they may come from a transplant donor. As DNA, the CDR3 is TGTGCCAGCAGCCTACAAGGACTAGCGGGACGCGGTGAGCAGTTCTTC. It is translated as CASSLQGLAGRGEQFF.